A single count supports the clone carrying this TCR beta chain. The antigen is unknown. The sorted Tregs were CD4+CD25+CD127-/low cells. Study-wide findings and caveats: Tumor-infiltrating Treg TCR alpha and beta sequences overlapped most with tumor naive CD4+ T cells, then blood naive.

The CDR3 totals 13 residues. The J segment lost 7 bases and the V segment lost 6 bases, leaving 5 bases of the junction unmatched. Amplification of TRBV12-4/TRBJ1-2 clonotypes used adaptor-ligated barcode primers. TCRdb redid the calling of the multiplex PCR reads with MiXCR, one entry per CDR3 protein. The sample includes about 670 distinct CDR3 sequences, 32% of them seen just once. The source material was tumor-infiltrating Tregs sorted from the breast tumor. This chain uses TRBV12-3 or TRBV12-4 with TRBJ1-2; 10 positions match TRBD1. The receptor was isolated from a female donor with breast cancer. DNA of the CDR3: TGTGCCAGCAGCCCCGGGACAGGGGCTGGCTACACCTTC. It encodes CASSPGTGAGYTF.